This T cell receptor (beta chain) came from a study of T cells in women clearing cervical HPV infection (dated by TCRdb to between 2017 and 2018). For the study in its entirety: Cases were 25 women with histologically confirmed HPV16-related CIN3 or worse, including a couple of invasive cancers. Since HLA typing was available for only a few women, HLA type could not be ruled out as a confounder. The exploratory proof-of-principle case-control study was nested within the Guanacaste HPV Natural History Study in Costa Rica and compared TCR repertoires across cervical HPV16 outcomes. Cases and controls were matched on year of sample collection and on age within five years. Five blinded duplicates per group were added as quality controls, giving around 60 samples: some 50 participants and 10 replicates. Cases had a median age of roughly 35 years compared with 38 for controls, and baseline characteristics showed no significant differences between the groups. In the parent cohort, 10,000 to 11,000 women aged 18 or older were enrolled in Guanacaste, Costa Rica, during about 1992 to 1994 and then followed for 7 to 8 years. Among cases, blood sampling occurred a median of around 160 days after lesion detection, with an interquartile range of 90 to 200 days. Blood from cases was collected at the visit where the lesion was first found, while blood from controls was collected once the infection could no longer be detected. The controls were around 25 women whose single incident HPV16 infection cleared within 12 months with no development of precancer or cancer. Results the study describes overall, beyond this receptor: By combining richness with V gene abundances, random forest classifiers separated cases from controls with an estimated AUC of around 0.8. TRBV6-7 relative abundance was lower in cases than in controls (approximately 0.11% versus 0.16%; Bonferroni P = 0.0008). TCR repertoire richness was significantly higher in CIN3+ cases than in controls across sequencing depths, while evenness did not differ. Whether associations preceded infection or resulted from infection could not be shown with the cross-sectional design, and effector/memory subsets and HPV-specific T cells were not isolated. Because T-cell numbers per sample were unknown, differences in richness could reflect varying T-cell content rather than repertoire biology.

Note on this clone: No cognate antigen has been identified for it. The read terminates 3 residues before the CDR3 end, so the remaining end is supplied by the germline J gene.

The immunoSEQ assay used multiplex PCR to amplify TCR beta CDR3 regions from an average of roughly 1,200 ng of genomic DNA per sample. To correct primer bias, the assay used a complete synthetic TCR repertoire to set an amplification baseline. The amplicons were sequenced using the Illumina platform. The paper's processing steps were these. Sequences were error-corrected by clustering with frequency ratios and a modified nearest-neighbor algorithm and were then analyzed in the immunoSEQ Analyzer with IMGT gene definitions. TCR richness and evenness were averaged over 20 rarefaction repeats at each rarefaction depth, excluding samples with fewer sequences than the depth. V, D and J gene relative abundances were compared between groups with Wilcoxon rank sum tests, applying FDR correction. Blinded duplicates gave an intraclass correlation of around 95% for TCR richness and an average of approximately 83% across about 65 gene segments. TCRdb limited this immuneACCESS table to in-frame rearrangements with V and J called. A share of clones is missing; checked studies link under half to unresolved V genes, and the rest is unexplained. The V and J calls and clone size are taken from that table; D and trimming were inferred from the DNA. This sample's table lists 29,000 or so clones. The ten largest account for 2.8% of the sample.

The junction shows trimming of 4 bases on V and 0 bases on J, plus 9 bases between the germline ends. CDR1 and CDR2 are read off the germline V gene as SNHLY and FYNNEI. Reading from cysteine to phenylalanine, the CDR3 counts 14 amino acids. The DNA has 33 bases, all within the CDR3, and is read from base 1. Every participant had a single incident cervical HPV16 infection, and women with prevalent HPV16 infections were excluded. Cervical HPV DNA was detected with MY09/MY11 PCR, and genotyping was done with dot-blot hybridization. Fifteen mL of heparinized blood was centrifuged, after which the buffy coat was aliquoted, frozen at -30 degrees C, and then stored at -80 degrees C. QIAGEN kits were used to extract genomic DNA from the buffy coat specimens.

This chain is built from TRBV2 and TRBJ1-2, with the D gene uncertain. Sequencing input: blood buffy coat. The TCR sequence derives from a woman aged 18 to 75 with a cervical HPV16 infection that either progressed to CIN3+ or cleared (not recorded which). Incomplete CDR3 DNA: TGTGCCAGCAGTGGTAGCAGAACTAACTATGGC. It encodes CASSGSRTNYG. The complete CDR3 reads CASSGSRTNYGYTF. Here the CDR3 is joined to the reference TRBV2 and TRBJ1-2 genes, and the full variable domain is: EPEVTQTPSHQVTQMGQEVILRCVPISNHLYFYWYRQILGQKVEFLVSFYNNEISEKSEIFDDQFSVERPDGSNFTLKIRSTKLEDSAMYFCASSGSRTNYGYTFGSGTRLTVV.